This record concerns one TCR beta chain sequence. This sample was included in a study of blood T cell repertoires in COVID-19. Study processing details: Quantification of nucleated cells was approximated via reference gene primer amplification. The table came from immunoSEQ multiplex PCR; TCRdb's copy has only in-frame clones and leaves some out. V, J and clone size derive from that table, while D and trimming were established from the DNA sequence. The data hold roughly 250,000 clones, with about 89% observed a single time. From germline, CDR1 is MNHEY and CDR2 SMNVEV (reference sequence). This CDR3 spans 12 amino acids. V was shortened by 6 bases and J by 4 bases, with 6 bases between the two germline ends.

The source of this sequence is a man aged 25 to 45 with acute or convalescent COVID-19. This chain joins TRBV27 and TRBJ2-2, with no clear D. Input material: peripheral blood. The CDR3 loop reads CASRRSTGELFF. CDR3 DNA: TGTGCCAGCAGAAGGAGCACCGGGGAGCTGTTTTTT.